Listed below are T cell receptor beta chains from one sample, sequenced in a study of early T cells in non-severe SARS-CoV-2 infection. TCRdb called the 5' RACE reads again in MiXCR, with one record for every CDR3 protein. This sample yields about 58,000 distinct CDR3 sequences, of which over 9.5% are seen a single time; approximately 9.8% belongs to the top ten. Material: whole blood. Every receptor here comes from an adult who was a healthcare worker with PCR-confirmed SARS-CoV-2 infection or an uninfected control (not recorded which). Each CDR3 is given with its conserved first and last residue. D genes are given only for firm matches. Clone size is shown for a subset of rows, as once, few, many or a class of expanded clone.

v_gene	j_gene	abundance	d_gene	CDR3aa	CDR3nt
TRBV10-2	TRBJ1-5	NA	NA	CASSESALPQHF	TGCGCCAGCAGTGAGTCAGCCTTGCCCCAGCATTTT
TRBV11-2	TRBJ2-2	NA	TRBD1	CASSSRGGAPGELFF	TGTGCCAGCAGCTCGAGAGGGGGCGCCCCCGGTGAGCTGTTTTTT
TRBV29-1	TRBJ1-5	NA	TRBD1	CSVGGDRGLQPQHF	TGCAGCGTTGGAGGGGACAGGGGGCTTCAGCCCCAGCATTTT
TRBV7-9	TRBJ1-2	few	TRBD1	CASSYRDRDYGYTF	TGTGCCAGCAGCTACCGGGACAGGGACTATGGCTACACCTTC
TRBV13	TRBJ2-2	NA	NA	CASSSRDRYTGELFF	TGTGCCAGCAGCTCTAGAGACAGATACACCGGGGAGCTGTTTTTT
TRBV12-3/TRBV12-4	TRBJ1-6	NA	TRBD1	CASSPRTGRSPLHF	TGTGCCAGCAGTCCCCGGACAGGGCGATCACCCCTCCACTTT
TRBV28	TRBJ2-1	NA	TRBD2	CASLFRGDGTRYLEACNEQFF	TGTGCCAGCCTCTTTCGGGGGGACGGGACTAGGTACCTAGAAGCCTGCAATGAGCAGTTCTTC
TRBV7-9	TRBJ1-3	few	NA	CASSTQGPFSGNTIYF	TGTGCCAGCAGCACTCAGGGGCCCTTCTCTGGAAACACCATATATTTT
TRBV7-9	TRBJ1-1	NA	NA	CASSSRGENTEAFF	TGTGCCAGCAGCTCGAGGGGGGAGAACACTGAAGCTTTCTTT
TRBV7-9	TRBJ2-7	few	NA	CASSLNPHEQYF	TGTGCCAGCAGCCTTAATCCCCACGAGCAGTACTTC
TRBV10-2	TRBJ1-1	NA	NA	CATNAAGNTEAFF	TGCGCCACCAACGCTGCAGGGAACACTGAAGCTTTCTTT